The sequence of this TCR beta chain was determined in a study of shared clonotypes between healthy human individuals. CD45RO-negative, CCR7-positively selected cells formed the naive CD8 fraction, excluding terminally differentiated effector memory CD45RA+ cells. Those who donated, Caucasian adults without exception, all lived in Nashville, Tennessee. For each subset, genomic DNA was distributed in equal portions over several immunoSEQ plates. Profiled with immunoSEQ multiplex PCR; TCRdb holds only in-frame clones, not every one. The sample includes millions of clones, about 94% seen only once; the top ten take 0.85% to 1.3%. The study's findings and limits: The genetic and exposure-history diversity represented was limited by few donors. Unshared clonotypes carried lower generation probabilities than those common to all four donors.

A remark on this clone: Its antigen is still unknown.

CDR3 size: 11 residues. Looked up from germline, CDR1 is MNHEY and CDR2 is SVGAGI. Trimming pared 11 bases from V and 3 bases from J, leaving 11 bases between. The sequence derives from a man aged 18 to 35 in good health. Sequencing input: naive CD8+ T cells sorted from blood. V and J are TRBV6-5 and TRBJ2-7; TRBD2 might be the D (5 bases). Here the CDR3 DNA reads TGTGCCGGACCTCGGGGCTACGAGCAGTACTTC. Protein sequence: CAGPRGYEQYF.